The sequence of this TCR beta chain was determined in a study of cytotoxic CD8 clonotypes in ibrutinib-treated CLL. Turning to the study itself: Across samples, productive templates numbered 255,043 and productive rearrangements reached about 98,000 on average.

Depth targeted 1 in 200,000 to 1 in 1 million T cells, averaging roughly 9.3x coverage per clonotype. Measured with immunoSEQ multiplex PCR; TCRdb has only the in-frame clones, and not every one. The data show some 130,000 clones, around 85% seen once. About this clone: The antigen is unknown.

Study-level results: Public clonotypes proved infrequent, and on treatment they shrank or remained steady. The study sampled sustained-remission and progressing patients at different times.

Germline-derived CDR1 and CDR2 are LNHDA and SQIVND (reference sequence). The V and J ends lost 1 base and 6 bases respectively, with 13 bases between them. This CDR3 has 16 amino acids. The receptor's source is a human donor with chronic lymphocytic leukemia. The chain combines TRBV19 with TRBJ1-6; D gene uncertain. Sequencing was performed on PBMCs, taken after 24 months of ibrutinib treatment. The CDR3 DNA reads TGTGCCAGTAGTATAGGCCTACGGACCTTTAATTCACCCCTCCACTTT. Amino acid sequence: CASSIGLRTFNSPLHF.